Listed below are T cell receptor beta chains from one sample, sequenced in a study of PD-1 blockade in classical Hodgkin lymphoma. Using immunoSEQ multiplex PCR, the repertoire was profiled, and TCRdb retains in-frame clones only, with some absent. The sample shows about 25,000 clones, approximately 95% of them seen only once. Sequencing input: peripheral blood mononuclear cells (PBMCs). The receptors originated from a human donor with classical Hodgkin lymphoma. Both conserved end residues are part of each CDR3. D genes are given only for firm matches. The listing skips clone size in some rows; elsewhere it reads once, few, many or a size class.

V gene: TRBV25-1
clone size: -
J gene: TRBJ2-1
D gene: TRBD1
CDR3 protein: CASSHRGSSYNEQFF
CDR3 DNA: TGTGCCAGCAGTCACAGGGGTAGCTCCTACAATGAGCAGTTCTTC

V gene: TRBV7-9
clone size: -
J gene: TRBJ1-4
D gene: -
CDR3 protein: CASSLAVTSQGGEKLFF
CDR3 DNA: TGTGCCAGCAGCTTAGCGGTTACAAGCCAAGGAGGTGAAAAACTGTTTTTT

V gene: TRBV5-1
clone size: -
J gene: TRBJ2-2
D gene: TRBD1
CDR3 protein: CASSLAGTGPTGELFF
CDR3 DNA: TGCGCCAGCAGCTTGGCCGGGACAGGGCCCACCGGGGAGCTGTTTTTT

V gene: TRBV6-1
clone size: -
J gene: TRBJ2-2
D gene: -
CDR3 protein: CASSELTGELFF
CDR3 DNA: TGTGCCAGCAGTGAATTGACCGGGGAGCTGTTTTTT

V gene: TRBV5-5
clone size: -
J gene: TRBJ2-6
D gene: -
CDR3 protein: CASSWSSTDSGANVLTF
CDR3 DNA: TGTGCCAGCAGTTGGAGTAGCACTGACTCTGGGGCCAACGTCCTGACTTTC

V gene: TRBV4-2
clone size: -
J gene: TRBJ2-2
D gene: -
CDR3 protein: CASSQDRGQGNAGELFF
CDR3 DNA: TGTGCCAGCAGCCAAGATCGGGGTCAGGGGAATGCCGGGGAGCTGTTTTTT

V gene: TRBV6-5
clone size: -
J gene: TRBJ2-3
D gene: -
CDR3 protein: CASSPLVGQDTQYF
CDR3 DNA: TGTGCCAGCAGTCCCCTGGTCGGCCAGGATACGCAGTATTTT

V gene: TRBV6-5
clone size: -
J gene: TRBJ1-2
D gene: -
CDR3 protein: CASRIFGGAYGYTF
CDR3 DNA: TGTGCCAGCAGGATTTTCGGGGGGGCCTATGGCTACACCTTC

V gene: TRBV19
clone size: -
J gene: TRBJ2-1
D gene: -
CDR3 protein: CASRRGELSYNEQFF
CDR3 DNA: TGTGCCAGCAGACGAGGGGAGCTCTCCTACAATGAGCAGTTCTTC

V gene: TRBV15
clone size: -
J gene: TRBJ2-1
D gene: -
CDR3 protein: CATSRAAGLTYNEQFF
CDR3 DNA: TGTGCCACCAGCAGAGCGGCGGGGTTAACCTACAATGAGCAGTTCTTC

V gene: TRBV7-9
clone size: -
J gene: TRBJ2-1
D gene: -
CDR3 protein: CASSLSYGRPNEQFF
CDR3 DNA: TGTGCCAGCAGCTTGTCTTACGGACGCCCGAATGAGCAGTTCTTC

V gene: TRBV25-1
clone size: once
J gene: TRBJ2-3
D gene: TRBD1
CDR3 protein: CASSEGQEATRDTQYF
CDR3 DNA: TGTGCCAGCAGTGAGGGACAGGAGGCAACGAGAGATACGCAGTATTTT

V gene: TRBV7-2
clone size: -
J gene: TRBJ2-7
D gene: TRBD1
CDR3 protein: CASSPFSTGSYEQYF
CDR3 DNA: TGTGCCAGCAGCCCATTCTCGACAGGGTCCTACGAGCAGTACTTC

V gene: TRBV7-8
clone size: -
J gene: TRBJ2-7
D gene: TRBD2
CDR3 protein: CASSLASGGYYEQYF
CDR3 DNA: TGTGCCAGCAGCTTAGCTAGCGGGGGATACTACGAGCAGTACTTC

V gene: TRBV11-2
clone size: -
J gene: TRBJ2-3
D gene: -
CDR3 protein: CASSLYGGTDTQYF
CDR3 DNA: TGTGCCAGCAGCTTATATGGGGGGACAGATACGCAGTATTTT

V gene: TRBV28
clone size: -
J gene: TRBJ1-1
D gene: -
CDR3 protein: CASSLLQLNTEAFF
CDR3 DNA: TGTGCCAGCAGTTTATTACAGCTGAACACTGAAGCTTTCTTT

V gene: TRBV19
clone size: -
J gene: TRBJ1-1
D gene: -
CDR3 protein: CASTDLLGAFF
CDR3 DNA: TGTGCCAGTACCGATCTACTGGGAGCTTTCTTT

V gene: TRBV6-1
clone size: few
J gene: TRBJ2-7
D gene: TRBD2
CDR3 protein: CASRSGGREEQYF
CDR3 DNA: TGTGCCAGCAGGAGCGGGGGCCGAGAGGAGCAGTACTTC

V gene: TRBV2
clone size: once
J gene: TRBJ2-1
D gene: -
CDR3 protein: CASSPRTPNEQFF
CDR3 DNA: TGTGCCAGCAGCCCTCGAACCCCCAATGAGCAGTTCTTC

V gene: TRBV29-1
clone size: -
J gene: TRBJ2-3
D gene: -
CDR3 protein: CSAGQHTDTQYF
CDR3 DNA: TGCAGCGCCGGACAGCACACAGATACGCAGTATTTT

V gene: TRBV11-2
clone size: -
J gene: TRBJ2-5
D gene: -
CDR3 protein: CASSLDLANQETQYF
CDR3 DNA: TGTGCCAGCAGCTTAGATCTGGCGAATCAAGAGACCCAGTACTTC

V gene: TRBV19
clone size: once
J gene: TRBJ1-2
D gene: TRBD1
CDR3 protein: CASRQQGSGYTF
CDR3 DNA: TGTGCCAGTAGGCAACAGGGGTCGGGCTACACCTTC

V gene: TRBV2
clone size: -
J gene: TRBJ2-3
D gene: -
CDR3 protein: CASRPKMYTDTQYF
CDR3 DNA: TGTGCCAGCAGGCCTAAGATGTATACAGATACGCAGTATTTT

V gene: TRBV9
clone size: -
J gene: TRBJ1-1
D gene: TRBD1
CDR3 protein: CASSPRDRVKTEAFF
CDR3 DNA: TGTGCCAGCAGCCCCCGGGACAGAGTAAAAACTGAAGCTTTCTTT

V gene: TRBV6-5
clone size: -
J gene: TRBJ1-2
D gene: TRBD1
CDR3 protein: CASRGSGQGVSGYTF
CDR3 DNA: TGTGCCAGCAGGGGGTCGGGACAGGGGGTCTCTGGCTACACCTTC

V gene: TRBV19
clone size: once
J gene: TRBJ2-3
D gene: TRBD2
CDR3 protein: CASSEIAGGPTDTQYF
CDR3 DNA: TGTGCCAGTAGTGAGATAGCGGGGGGGCCGACAGATACGCAGTATTTT

V gene: TRBV19
clone size: -
J gene: TRBJ2-7
D gene: TRBD1
CDR3 protein: CASNPDRSYEQYF
CDR3 DNA: TGTGCCAGTAACCCGGACAGGAGCTACGAGCAGTACTTC

V gene: TRBV30
clone size: -
J gene: TRBJ1-5
D gene: -
CDR3 protein: CAWSAVRGNQPQHF
CDR3 DNA: TGTGCCTGGAGTGCCGTCCGAGGCAATCAGCCCCAGCATTTT

V gene: TRBV5-6
clone size: -
J gene: TRBJ1-3
D gene: -
CDR3 protein: CASSLWRGPGNTIYF
CDR3 DNA: TGTGCCAGCAGCTTGTGGCGGGGGCCTGGAAACACCATATATTTT

V gene: TRBV6-6
clone size: -
J gene: TRBJ1-5
D gene: TRBD1
CDR3 protein: CASSGQDSNQPQHF
CDR3 DNA: TGTGCCAGCAGTGGACAGGATAGCAATCAGCCCCAGCATTTT

V gene: TRBV5-1
clone size: -
J gene: TRBJ2-3
D gene: TRBD1
CDR3 protein: CASSSGQGIGKDTQYF
CDR3 DNA: TGCGCCAGCAGCTCGGGACAGGGGATCGGGAAAGATACGCAGTATTTT

V gene: TRBV12-5
clone size: -
J gene: TRBJ2-7
D gene: -
CDR3 protein: CASQATGSYEQYF
CDR3 DNA: TGTGCTAGTCAAGCCACAGGGTCCTACGAGCAGTACTTC

V gene: TRBV6-4
clone size: -
J gene: TRBJ2-3
D gene: -
CDR3 protein: CASSPTWGTDTQYF
CDR3 DNA: TGTGCCAGCAGTCCGACCTGGGGCACAGATACGCAGTATTTT

V gene: TRBV7-6
clone size: -
J gene: TRBJ2-7
D gene: TRBD1
CDR3 protein: CASSTRQGPASYEQYF
CDR3 DNA: TGTGCCAGCAGCACCCGACAGGGGCCAGCGTCCTACGAGCAGTACTTC

V gene: TRBV5-8
clone size: -
J gene: TRBJ2-2
D gene: -
CDR3 protein: CASSSNPGFANTGELFF
CDR3 DNA: TGTGCCAGCAGCTCGAATCCAGGGTTCGCGAACACCGGGGAGCTGTTTTTT

V gene: TRBV30
clone size: -
J gene: TRBJ2-7
D gene: -
CDR3 protein: CAWSVQGTAYF
CDR3 DNA: TGTGCCTGGAGTGTACAGGGAACCGCGTACTTC

V gene: TRBV5-1
clone size: -
J gene: TRBJ2-3
D gene: -
CDR3 protein: CASRPAGIPQNAQYF
CDR3 DNA: TGCGCCAGCCGACCAGCAGGGATCCCACAGAATGCGCAGTATTTT

V gene: TRBV6-5
clone size: -
J gene: TRBJ1-1
D gene: -
CDR3 protein: CASSGRGLSNTEAFF
CDR3 DNA: TGTGCCAGCAGTGGTCGGGGACTGTCGAACACTGAAGCTTTCTTT

V gene: TRBV7-9
clone size: -
J gene: TRBJ2-7
D gene: -
CDR3 protein: CASGGTASYEQYF
CDR3 DNA: TGTGCCAGCGGGGGGACAGCCTCCTACGAGCAGTACTTC

V gene: TRBV6-1
clone size: -
J gene: TRBJ2-7
D gene: -
CDR3 protein: CASSFRAESSYEQYF
CDR3 DNA: TGTGCCAGCAGTTTCAGGGCTGAGAGCTCCTACGAGCAGTACTTC